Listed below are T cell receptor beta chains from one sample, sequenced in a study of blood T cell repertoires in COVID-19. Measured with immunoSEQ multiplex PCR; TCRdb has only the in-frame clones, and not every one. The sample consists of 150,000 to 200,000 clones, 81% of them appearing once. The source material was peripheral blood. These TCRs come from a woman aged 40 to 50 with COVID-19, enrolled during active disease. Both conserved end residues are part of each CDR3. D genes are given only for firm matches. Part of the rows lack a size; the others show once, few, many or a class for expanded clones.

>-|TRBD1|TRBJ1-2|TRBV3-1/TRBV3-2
CASSPTGGGGGLGYTF
TGTGCCAGCAGCCCCACCGGAGGAGGGGGCGGTTTAGGCTACACCTTC
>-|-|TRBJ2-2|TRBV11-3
CASSLARNTGELFF
TGTGCCAGCAGCTTAGCGCGGAACACCGGGGAGCTGTTTTTT
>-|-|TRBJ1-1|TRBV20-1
CSASEGANTEAFF
TGCAGTGCTAGTGAAGGGGCCAACACTGAAGCTTTCTTT
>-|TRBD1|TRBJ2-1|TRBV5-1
CASSLSWAGGKNEQFF
TGCGCCAGCAGCTTGAGTTGGGCAGGGGGCAAGAATGAGCAGTTCTTC
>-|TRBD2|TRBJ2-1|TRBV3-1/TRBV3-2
CASSQVGGRGDNEQFF
TGTGCCAGCAGCCAAGTTGGCGGGAGAGGGGACAATGAGCAGTTCTTC
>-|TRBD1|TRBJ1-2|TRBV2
CASSPGQNNYGYTF
TGTGCCAGCAGCCCGGGACAGAATAACTATGGCTACACCTTC
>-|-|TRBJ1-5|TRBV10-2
CASSDYFHQPQHF
TGCGCCAGCAGTGATTATTTCCATCAGCCCCAGCATTTT
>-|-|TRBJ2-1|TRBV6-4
CASSVGGGAYNEQFF
TGTGCCAGCAGTGTAGGGGGGGGCGCTTACAATGAGCAGTTCTTC
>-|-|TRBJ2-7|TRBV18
CASSPKVGGAYEQYF
TGTGCCAGCTCACCCAAAGTCGGGGGAGCCTACGAGCAGTACTTC
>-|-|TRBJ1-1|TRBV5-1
CASSLGQTINTEAFF
TGCGCCAGCAGCCTAGGACAGACAATCAACACTGAAGCTTTCTTT
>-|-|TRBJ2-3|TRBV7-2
CASSLQVSDTQYF
TGTGCCAGCAGCTTACAGGTTTCAGATACGCAGTATTTT
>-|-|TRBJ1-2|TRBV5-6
CASSVGEDGYTF
TGTGCCAGCAGCGTGGGGGAGGATGGCTACACCTTC
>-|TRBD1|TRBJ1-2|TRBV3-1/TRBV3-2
CASSTGGYGYTF
TGTGCCAGCAGCACAGGGGGGTATGGCTACACCTTC
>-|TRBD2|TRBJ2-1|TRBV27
CASSFSVPGLALPYNEQFF
TGTGCCAGCAGTTTTTCCGTCCCGGGACTAGCCCTTCCTTACAATGAGCAGTTCTTC
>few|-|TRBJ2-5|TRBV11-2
CASSQTGGGETQYF
TGTGCCAGCAGCCAGACGGGGGGCGGGGAGACCCAGTACTTC
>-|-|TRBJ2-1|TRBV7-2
CASSSDPRLTHNEQFF
TGTGCCAGCAGCTCGGACCCTAGACTAACTCACAATGAGCAGTTCTTC
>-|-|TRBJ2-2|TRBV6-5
CASSYSLGSTGELFF
TGTGCCAGCAGTTACTCGCTGGGGAGCACCGGGGAGCTGTTTTTT
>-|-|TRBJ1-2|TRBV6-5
CASSRTAGGYGYTF
TGTGCCAGCAGTAGGACAGCCGGCGGCTATGGCTACACCTTC
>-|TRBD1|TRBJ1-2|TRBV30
CAWRRQGNYYGYTF
TGTGCCTGGAGAAGACAGGGTAATTACTATGGCTACACCTTC
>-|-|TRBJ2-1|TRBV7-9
CASSLRQGSNEQFF
TGTGCCAGCAGCCTAAGGCAAGGGAGCAATGAGCAGTTCTTC
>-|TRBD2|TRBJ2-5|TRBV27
CASSSRSGVYQETQYF
TGTGCCAGCAGTTCGCGGAGCGGGGTATACCAAGAGACCCAGTACTTC
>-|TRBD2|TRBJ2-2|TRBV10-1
CASSGLAGNTGELFF
TGCGCCAGCAGCGGACTAGCGGGGAACACCGGGGAGCTGTTTTTT
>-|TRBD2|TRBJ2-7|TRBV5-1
CASSSLAESYEQYF
TGCGCCAGCAGCTCCCTAGCGGAATCCTACGAGCAGTACTTC
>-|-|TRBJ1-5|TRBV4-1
CASSQDPQWPQHF
TGCGCCAGCAGCCAAGATCCCCAATGGCCCCAGCATTTT
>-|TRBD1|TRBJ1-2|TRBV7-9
CASSRRDSSHYGYTF
TGTGCCAGCAGCAGACGGGACAGCTCCCACTATGGCTACACCTTC
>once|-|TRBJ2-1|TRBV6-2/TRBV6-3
CASSPVGGSSYNEQFF
TGTGCCAGCAGCCCTGTAGGGGGTAGCTCCTACAATGAGCAGTTCTTC
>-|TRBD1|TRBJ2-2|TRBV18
CASSPLGGRRDTGELFF
TGTGCCAGCTCACCACTAGGGGGCCGTCGCGACACCGGGGAGCTGTTTTTT
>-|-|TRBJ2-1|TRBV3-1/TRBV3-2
CASSLGLSKEQFF
TGTGCCAGCAGCCTTGGACTCTCCAAGGAGCAGTTCTTC
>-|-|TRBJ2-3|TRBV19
CASRWAGSTDTQYF
TGTGCCAGTAGGTGGGCAGGCAGCACAGATACGCAGTATTTT
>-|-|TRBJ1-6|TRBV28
CASNDAGWRSPLHF
TGTGCCAGCAACGACGCGGGGTGGAGATCACCCCTCCACTTT
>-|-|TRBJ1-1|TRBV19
CASSNQQGWAEAFF
TGTGCCAGTAGTAATCAACAGGGATGGGCTGAAGCTTTCTTT
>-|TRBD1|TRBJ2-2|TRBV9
CASSVAGGQGYTGELFF
TGTGCCAGCAGCGTAGCGGGGGGACAGGGATACACCGGGGAGCTGTTTTTT
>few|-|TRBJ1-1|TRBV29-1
CSILGMNTEAFF
TGCAGCATCCTCGGGATGAACACTGAAGCTTTCTTT
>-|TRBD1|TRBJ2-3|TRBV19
CASCDRGGSTDTQYF
TGTGCCAGTTGTGACAGGGGAGGTAGCACAGATACGCAGTATTTT
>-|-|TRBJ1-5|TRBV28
CASSLTGGNQPQHF
TGTGCCAGCAGCCTGACGGGGGGCAATCAGCCCCAGCATTTT
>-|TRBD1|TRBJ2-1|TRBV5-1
CASSLAQGGHNEQFF
TGCGCCAGCAGCTTGGCACAAGGGGGCCACAATGAGCAGTTCTTC
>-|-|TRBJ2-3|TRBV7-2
CASSLLDLTDTQYF
TGTGCCAGCAGCCTACTCGATCTCACAGATACGCAGTATTTT